The clone carrying this T cell receptor beta chain came up once. CDR3 length: 15 residues. The germline gives CDR1 LNHDA, CDR2 SQIVND (reference sequence). V was pared by 5 bases and J by 3 bases, with 13 bases between. The sample comes from a study of blood T cell repertoires in COVID-19. The method was immunoSEQ multiplex PCR; TCRdb's version includes in-frame clones alone and lacks a portion of them. The sample consists of 300,000 to 450,000 clones, around 87% of them appearing once. This receptor was taken from a woman aged 55-70 years with COVID-19, enrolled during active disease. Sequencing was done on a sample of peripheral blood. The V call is TRBV19, the J call TRBJ1-4; possible D gene TRBD1, 6 bases. The CDR3 DNA reads TGTGCCAGTAGTGTTTCAGGGGTGGCTAATGAAAAACTGTTTTTT. The encoded protein is CASSVSGVANEKLFF.